Presented here are 6 T cell receptor beta chains from one specimen sequenced in a study of beta chain features in type 1 diabetes. The sequenced template was cDNA made from the entire isolated RNA. The method was immunoSEQ multiplex PCR; TCRdb's version includes in-frame clones alone and lacks a portion of them. Of nearly 700,000 clones listed, roughly 12% are singletons. These receptors lack a known antigen. Findings and limits, study-wide: Moderate yet significant TCRB CDR3 shortening was seen in Type 1 diabetes patients in all four CD4+ subsets.

The specimen was naive CD4+ T cells from blood. These receptors came from a man younger than 35 with type 1 diabetes.

This clone was seen a few times. V usage is TRBV6-5 and J usage is TRBJ1-1, with 8 positions matching TRBD1. Germline V lookup: CDR1 MNHEY, CDR2 SVGAGI. The ends lost 6 bases at V and 7 bases at J; junction bases unmatched: 7. The CDR3 consists of 13 residues. The CDR3 sequence is CASRGQGPGEAFF. CDR3 in DNA: TGTGCCAGCAGAGGACAGGGTCCGGGTGAAGCTTTCTTT.

V usage is TRBV15 and J usage is TRBJ2-1; 10 nucleotides line up with TRBD2. Germline-derived CDR1 and CDR2 are LNHNV and YYDKDF (reference sequence). V lost 2 bases, J lost 3 bases, and 7 bases stayed unmatched. The CDR3 is 17 amino acids. The CDR3 reads CATSRTSGGAYYNEQFF. For the CDR3, the DNA is TGTGCCACCAGCAGAACCAGCGGGGGGGCTTACTACAATGAGCAGTTCTTC.

The rearrangement links TRBV2 to TRBJ2-3; TRBD1 aligns across 10 bases. CDR1 and CDR2 (germline): SNHLY, FYNNEI. Losses at the gene ends were 6 bases for V and 6 bases for J; bases not matched to a gene: 6. The CDR3 is 14 amino acids. The CDR3 nucleotides are TGTGCCAGCAGCCGGGACAGGGGTGGGGATACGCAGTATTTT. This encodes CASSRDRGGDTQYF.

The chain joins TRBV30 to TRBJ1-1; 10 nucleotides match TRBD1. V lost 4 bases and J lost 4; bases outside the gene matches: 3. Per germline, CDR1 GTSNPN and CDR2 SVGIG (reference sequence). The CDR3 is made up of 13 amino acids. The CDR3 loop reads CAWTGQGITEAFF. CDR3 DNA sequence: TGTGCCTGGACGGGACAGGGGATCACTGAAGCTTTCTTT.

The rearrangement links TRBV6-4 to TRBJ1-1; no clear D gene. V was pared by 0 bases and J by 7 bases, with 6 bases between. The CDR3 runs to 12 residues. Germline values: CDR1 MRHNA, CDR2 SNTAGT. The CDR3 sequence: CASSDSGSEAFF. In DNA, the CDR3 is TGTGCCAGCAGTGACTCCGGCAGTGAAGCTTTCTTT.

This chain uses TRBV9 with TRBJ2-3; TRBD1 might be the D (6 bases). Trimming took off 4 bases at V and 1 base at J, with 19 bases between the two ends. The CDR3 covers 17 residues. Germline CDR1 SGDLS, CDR2 YYNGEE. CDR3 coding DNA: TGTGCCAGCAGCCCCCAGGGTAACAGGGAAGGCACAGATACGCAGTATTTT. It encodes CASSPQGNREGTDTQYF.